These 27 T cell receptor beta chains were all obtained from the same sample, sequenced in a study of T cell responses to AZD1222 COVID-19 vaccine. Produced via immunoSEQ multiplex PCR; TCRdb's table is partial and in-frame only. The profile shows around 87,000 clones, around 91% of them singletons. The source was peripheral blood, collected 28 days after the second AZD1222 dose. Source of these receptors: an adult who received the AZD1222 COVID-19 vaccine.

This clone was picked up one time. The chain couples TRBV30 to TRBJ1-6; a possible D gene is TRBD1 (6 bases). V was shortened by 4 bases and J by 5 bases, with 6 bases between the two germline ends. There are 12 residues in the CDR3. Germline assignment: CDR1 GTSNPN and CDR2 SVGIG (reference sequence). CDR3 region: CAWNRDNSPLHF. The CDR3 nucleotides are TGTGCCTGGAACAGGGATAATTCACCCCTCCACTTT.

This chain joins TRBV5-5 and TRBJ1-4; weak D call: TRBD1 (5 bases). Looked up from germline, CDR1 is SGHKS and CDR2 is YYEKEE (reference sequence). With 4 bases removed from V and 6 bases from J, the gap between germline ends came to 10 bases. The CDR3 is 13 residues long. CDR3: CASSLMGDEKLFF. CDR3 coding DNA: TGTGCCAGCAGCCTTATGGGGGATGAAAAACTGTTTTTT.

V gene TRBV24-1 combines with J gene TRBJ2-2; 8 bases line up with TRBD1. The germline V gene encodes CDR1 KGHDR and CDR2 SFDVKD. V shed 3 bases, J shed 5 bases, and the junction held 7 bases outside the gene matches. CDR3 length: 16 amino acids. CDR3 protein: CATSDTGQGKTGELFF. CDR3 coding DNA: TGTGCCACCAGTGATACAGGACAGGGAAAGACCGGGGAGCTGTTTTTT.

J is TRBJ1-5 and V is TRBV21-1; TRBD1, as called in the table, went unchecked against the DNA. TRBV21-1 is reported as a pseudogene. This CDR3 region has 15 residues. DNA of the CDR3: TGTGCCAGAATGGAGACAGGGAAGTTCAGTCAGCCCCAGCATTTT. It specifies CARMETGKFSQPQHF.

The chain couples TRBV27 to TRBJ1-1; the D is unclear. Germline loops: CDR1 MNHEY, CDR2 SMNVEV (reference sequence). V was pared by 0 bases and J by 2 bases, with 7 bases between. The CDR3 runs to 14 residues. DNA of the CDR3: TGTGCCAGCAGTTTATCCAGGCCCAACACTGAAGCTTTCTTT. Translation gives CASSLSRPNTEAFF.

The V call is TRBV5-8, the J call TRBJ1-6, with D perhaps matching TRBD1 (5 bases). V lost 3 bases and J lost 1, with 8 bases in between. Germline V gene lookup returns CDR1 SGHTS and CDR2 YDEGEE. The CDR3 extends over 15 amino acids. CDR3 bases: TGTGCCAGCAGCTCGGGGCCGTCCTATAATTCACCCCTCCACTTT. It is translated as CASSSGPSYNSPLHF. Filled out from reference TRBV5-8 and TRBJ1-6, the complete variable domain reads EAGVTQSPTHLIKTRGQQATLRCSPISGHTSVYWYQQALGLGLQFLLWYDEGEERNRGNFPPRFSGRQFPNYSSELNVNALELEDSALYLCASSSGPSYNSPLHFGNGTRLTVT.

The gene calls are TRBV18 and TRBJ1-5; TRBD1 might be the D (5 bases). Germline lookup yields CDR1 KGHSH and CDR2 LQKENI. CDR3 length: 15 residues. V was cut by 5 bases and J by 0 bases, with 11 bases left in between. DNA of the CDR3: TGTGCCAGCTCAACGGGACTCCTTAGCAATCAGCCCCAGCATTTT. Translated, it gives CASSTGLLSNQPQHF.

Written as DNA, the CDR3 is TGTGCCAGCTCACCCGGGGTCGGTGCCAACTATGGCTACACCTTC. Translation gives CASSPGVGANYGYTF. The rearrangement uses TRBV18 and TRBJ1-2; D gene unclear. CDR1 is KGHSH and CDR2 is LQKENI in the germline V gene. V lost 3 bases and J 2 bases, leaving 13 bases between the germline ends. The CDR3 is 15 residues long.

The genes are TRBV20-1 and TRBJ2-5; D unresolved. Trimming left V 3 bases short and J 8 bases short, with 13 bases between. The V gene's germline CDR1 is DFQATT and CDR2 SNEGSKA (reference sequence). The CDR3 is 12 amino acids. As DNA, the CDR3 is TGCAGTGCTAGTGCCGGACCAAGTACCCAGTACTTC. This codes for CSASAGPSTQYF.

The rearrangement links TRBV18 to TRBJ2-2, with D uncertain. Per germline, CDR1 KGHSH and CDR2 LQKENI. V was cut by 3 bases and J by 6 bases, with 5 bases left in between. This CDR3 is built from 12 residues. The chain's CDR3 is CASSPSSGELFF. The CDR3 DNA is TGTGCCAGCTCACCGTCTTCCGGGGAGCTGTTTTTT.

The chain combines TRBV24-1 with TRBJ1-2, with a possible D match to TRBD1 (6 bases). The CDR3 covers 13 residues. CDR1 KGHDR and CDR2 SFDVKD come from the germline V gene. The V gene lost 4 bases and the J gene lost 3 bases, with 8 bases spanning the gap. CDR3 sequence reads: CATSEGGDYGYTF. The CDR3 DNA follows: TGTGCCACCAGTGAAGGGGGGGACTATGGCTACACCTTC.

The J gene is TRBJ1-1, the V gene TRBV19; no clear D. CDR1 is LNHDA and CDR2 is SQIVND in the germline V gene (reference sequence). V was cut by 9 bases and J by 4 bases, with 12 bases left in between. This CDR3 has 12 amino acids. The CDR3 region is CASTPSGTEAFF. The CDR3 bases are TGTGCCAGCACCCCGAGTGGCACTGAAGCTTTCTTT.

The rearrangement uses TRBV5-6 and TRBJ2-7; a possible D gene is TRBD2 (6 bases). This CDR3 contains 15 residues. V gave up 0 bases and J gave up 7 bases, with 17 bases separating them. From germline, CDR1 is SGHDT and CDR2 YYEEEE. In DNA, the CDR3 is TGTGCCAGCAGCTTGGGCGGGGCGGCGGGATCGGAGCAGTACTTC. Its protein is CASSLGGAAGSEQYF.

This chain connects TRBV12-5 to TRBJ2-1; 7 bases agree with TRBD2. The CDR3 loop spans 14 amino acids. In germline, CDR1 is LGHNT, CDR2 FRNRAP. Germline trimming cut 3 bases from V and 6 bases from J; bases unmatched to any gene: 5. The CDR3 here is CASGFRTSANEQFF. The DNA for the CDR3 is TGTGCTAGTGGTTTTCGAACTAGCGCCAATGAGCAGTTCTTC.

This rearrangement joins TRBV20-1 to TRBJ1-2; no firm D call. V was trimmed by 7 bases and J by 6 bases, leaving 12 bases between them. The CDR3 runs to 11 residues. The germline CDR1 and CDR2 sequences are DFQATT and SNEGSKA (reference sequence). CDR3 sequence reads: CSVPGRNGYTF. CDR3 DNA: TGCAGTGTCCCTGGTAGAAATGGCTACACCTTC.

The gene calls are TRBV7-6 and TRBJ2-1; D is uncertain. Trimming shortened V by 5 bases and J by 3 bases, and 14 bases separated the two germline ends. CDR1 is SGHVS and CDR2 is FNYEAQ in the germline V gene. This CDR3 comprises 15 residues. CDR3 amino acids: CASSPPSPHYNEQFF. CDR3 coding DNA: TGTGCCAGCAGCCCCCCCAGCCCGCACTACAATGAGCAGTTCTTC.

The chain uses TRBV5-8 and TRBJ1-5; a possible D gene is TRBD1 (5 bases). The CDR3 length is 16 residues. V lost 1 base and J 0 bases, leaving 11 bases between the germline ends. CDR1 is SGHTS, CDR2 YDEGEE, per germline. CDR3 in amino acids: CASSLNGAYSNQPQHF. The CDR3 nucleotides are TGTGCCAGCAGCTTGAATGGGGCTTATAGCAATCAGCCCCAGCATTTT.

This clone was detected only a few times. The rearrangement uses TRBV6-2 or TRBV6-3 and TRBJ2-7; D unclear. The germline V and J ends were trimmed by 0 bases and 4 bases, with 13 bases remaining between them. This CDR3 is 15 amino acids long. CDR1 MNHEY and CDR2 SVGEGT come from the germline V gene. CDR3 nucleotide sequence: TGTGCCAGCAGTTACTCACCCGACCGGGCGTACGAGCAGTACTTC. It translates to CASSYSPDRAYEQYF.

The J gene is TRBJ1-6, the V gene TRBV3-1 (or the pseudogene TRBV3-2); TRBD1 matches 9 bases. The V and J ends lost 2 bases and 6 bases, in that order; junction bases with no gene match: 11. This CDR3 contains 18 residues. Germline CDR1 LGHDT, CDR2 YNNKEL (reference sequence). CDR3 sequence: CASSQSTGGSSSNSPLHF. The CDR3 DNA reads as TGTGCCAGCAGCCAATCGACAGGGGGATCTTCTAGTAATTCACCCCTCCACTTT.

The gene calls are TRBV29-1 and TRBJ1-1; 10 nucleotides agree with TRBD1. Trimming took 1 base from V and 3 from J; bases not matched to a gene: 5. This CDR3 contains 15 residues. Germline lookup yields CDR1 SQVTM and CDR2 ANQGSEA. The CDR3 DNA reads TGCAGCGTTGAAGGGGGACAGGGGCTCGACACTGAAGCTTTCTTT. It encodes CSVEGGQGLDTEAFF. The full variable domain, rest sourced from reference TRBV29-1 and TRBJ1-1, is SAVISQKPSRDICQRGTSLTIQCQVDSQVTMMFWYRQQPGQSLTLIATANQGSEATYESGFVIDKFPISRPNLTFSTLTVSNMSPEDSSIYLCSVEGGQGLDTEAFFGQGTRLTVV.

The V call is TRBV6-1, the J call TRBJ1-2; 7 nucleotides match TRBD1. Per germline, CDR1 MNHNS and CDR2 SASEGT. Trimming cost V 2 bases and J 3 bases; bases outside gene matches: 12. The CDR3 is made up of 17 amino acids. CDR3 in DNA: TGTGCCAGCAGTGAAAGCTTGAGACAGGGAGCGTACTATGGCTACACCTTC. Amino acids: CASSESLRQGAYYGYTF.

V and J are TRBV5-1 and TRBJ2-7; the match to TRBD1 covers 10 bases. The CDR3 runs 15 residues. CDR1 SGHRS and CDR2 YFSETQ come from the germline V gene. The trim removed 0 bases at V and 4 bases at J, leaving 4 bases unmatched. The CDR3, as DNA: TGCGCCAGCAGCTTGGCCGGGGGACAGGGGTACGAGCAGTACTTC. It translates to CASSLAGGQGYEQYF.

This chain uses TRBV18 with TRBJ2-6; D may be TRBD1 (5 bases). The germline V gene has CDR1 KGHSH and CDR2 LQKENI. This CDR3 comprises 16 residues. V was trimmed by 3 bases and J by 0 bases, leaving 9 bases between them. The DNA of the CDR3 is TGTGCCAGCTCACCGGACATCTCCTCTGGGGCCAACGTCCTGACTTTC. It encodes CASSPDISSGANVLTF.

This clone is a singleton in its sample. For the CDR3, the DNA is TGTGCCACCCAGTCCCCCCGCAGGGGAACTGAAGCTTTCTTT. It encodes CATQSPRRGTEAFF. The chain carries TRBV2 and TRBJ1-1; possibly TRBD1 for D (6 bases). V was clipped by 10 bases and J by 5 bases, with 20 bases between them. This CDR3 is 14 amino acids long. Germline V gives CDR1 SNHLY, CDR2 FYNNEI.

The chain employs TRBV18 and TRBJ1-1; D ambiguous. Trimming stripped 4 bases from V and 0 bases from J, with 15 bases between. The CDR3 loop spans 16 amino acids. Germline values: CDR1 KGHSH, CDR2 LQKENI. CDR3 nucleotides: TGTGCCAGCTCACGGGGTCAAGCAAACTTGAACACTGAAGCTTTCTTT. It specifies CASSRGQANLNTEAFF.

CDR3 DNA: TGTGCCAGCAGTTTAGGAGCAGGGTATGGCTACACCTTC. Encoded protein: CASSLGAGYGYTF. The chain links TRBV12-3 or TRBV12-4 to TRBJ1-2; D possibly corresponds to TRBD1 (5 bases). V lost 1 base, J lost 5 bases, and 8 bases lay in between. CDR3 size: 13 residues.

This clone came up a few times. J is TRBJ2-1 and V is TRBV7-9, with 8 bases aligning to TRBD2. V shed 4 bases, J shed 9 bases, and the junction held 2 bases outside the gene matches. The CDR3 extends over 12 amino acids. CDR1 and CDR2 from the germline V gene are SEHNR and FQNEAQ (reference sequence). DNA for the CDR3: TGTGCCAGCAGCTGGACTAGCAGTGAGCAGTTCTTC. Translating gives CASSWTSSEQFF.